This T cell receptor beta chain was captured in a study of blood T cell repertoires in COVID-19. Study details: Acute and convalescent COVID-19 specimens originated in the United States, Italy and Spain.

Repertoires were generated with immunoSEQ multiplex PCR, while TCRdb's copy carries only in-frame clones and drops some. The sample consists of some 50,000 clones, 80% to 90% of them appearing once. The CDR3 loop spans 16 amino acids. Germline assignment: CDR1 SGHAT and CDR2 FQNNGV. With 0 bases removed from V and 6 bases from J, the gap between germline ends came to 14 bases. This TCR derives from a human donor in a cohort sampled during active COVID-19. The donor label of this sample is uncertain. The chain has TRBV11-2 and TRBJ2-2; maybe TRBD1 (6 bases). The specimen was peripheral blood. The CDR3 sequence is CASSLDWRQVSGELFF. The CDR3 bases are TGTGCCAGCAGCTTAGATTGGAGACAGGTCTCCGGGGAGCTGTTTTTT.